In this sample, the clone carrying this T cell receptor beta chain turned up a few times. Antigen: not known. This entry belongs to a study of T cells after yellow fever vaccination. The TCR cDNA carried a universal primer site and UMIs from 5'RACE template switching. TCRdb processed the 5' RACE reads anew with MiXCR; each CDR3 protein has one entry. The sample records about 630,000 distinct CDR3 sequences, 9% to 15% being singletons. There are 15 residues in the CDR3. V lost 5 bases to trimming and J lost 5 bases; unmatched junction nucleotides: 8. Germline assignment: CDR1 DFQATT and CDR2 SNEGSKA (reference sequence). The study's findings and limits: Most primary-vaccination clones recurred post-booster (roughly 96% CD4, 85% to 90% CD8).

Sequencing was performed on PBMCs, taken on the day of the yellow fever booster vaccination. The genes are TRBV20-1 and TRBJ2-3; 12 nucleotides match TRBD2. The TCR comes from a young man who received the YFV17D yellow fever vaccine. DNA for the CDR3: TGCAGTGCTTCCGGACTAGCGGGAAGAGGAGATACGCAGTATTTT. Its protein product is CSASGLAGRGDTQYF.